Shown below are 22 T cell receptor beta chains from a single sample sequenced in a study of shared clonotypes between healthy human individuals (dated by TCRdb to the early 2020s). Library preparation employed the immunoSEQ multiplex PCR assay. Not all clones reach the TCRdb copy of this immuneACCESS table, which keeps in-frame sequences only. Checked studies attribute under half of the gap to unresolved V genes and leave the rest unexplained. The sample profile shows around 940,000 clones; around three quarters of them were found once. Approximately 1.5% of the sample comes from the top ten. Sequencing was carried out using memory CD4+ T cells sorted from blood. The intended sense of this specimen's cell subset or site label: CD45RA-negative fraction. Every receptor here comes from a man younger than 35 in good health.

The chain links TRBV27 to TRBJ2-5; 8 nucleotides align to TRBD1. The CDR3 runs to 19 residues. The V gene end was trimmed by 6 bases and the J gene end by 5 bases; junction bases not matched to a gene: 23. Per the germline V gene, CDR1 is MNHEY and CDR2 is SMNVEV (reference sequence). The CDR3 sequence: CASRPFQGAGLARGETQYF. CDR3 sequence (DNA): TGTGCCAGCAGACCTTTTCAGGGGGCTGGATTAGCGAGAGGGGAGACCCAGTACTTC.

The V call is TRBV18, the J call TRBJ1-4, with a weak D call TRBD1 (5 bases). This CDR3 comprises 12 residues. From germline, CDR1 is KGHSH and CDR2 LQKENI. The V end was cut by 4 bases, the J end by 16 bases, with 16 bases between. CDR3 nucleotide sequence: TGTGCCAGCTCACTGCGGGACGGAGAAAGGTTTTTT. Amino acids: CASSLRDGERFF. Full variable domain (missing parts from reference TRBV18 and TRBJ1-4): NAGVMQNPRHLVRRRGQEARLRCSPMKGHSHVYWYRQLPEEGLKFMVYLQKENIIDESGMPKERFSAEFPKEGPSILRIQQVVRGDSAAYFCASSLRDGERFFGSGTQLSVL.

This clone was observed a few times. Distinct nucleotide sequences in the sample also encode this CDR3. This chain links TRBV19 with TRBJ2-7; 10 bases agree with TRBD1. The V segment lost 9 bases and the J segment 3 bases; nucleotides outside the gene matches: 2. Per germline, CDR1 LNHDA and CDR2 SQIVND (reference sequence). The CDR3 runs 12 residues. Written as DNA, the CDR3 is TGTGCCAGCGGACAGGGGGGCTACGAGCAGTACTTC. Its protein product is CASGQGGYEQYF.

The CDR3 nucleotides read TGTGCCAGCAGCTTGGCCAGGGCTCCCCTCGGGGAGCTGTTTTTT. Amino acid sequence: CASSLARAPLGELFF. The chain carries TRBV5-4 and TRBJ2-2, with D possibly being TRBD1 (5 bases). CDR3 length: 15 amino acids. Trimming stripped 0 bases from V and 7 bases from J, with 13 bases between. Germline CDR1 and CDR2: SGHNT and YYREEE (reference sequence).

The chain links TRBV2 to TRBJ1-2, with 8 bases aligning to TRBD1. After removal of 2 bases from V and 6 bases from J, the junction contained 8 bases not matched to a gene. The CDR3 covers 15 residues. Germline loops: CDR1 SNHLY, CDR2 FYNNEI. CDR3 bases: TGTGCCAGCAGTGAAAGTCGGACAGGGCCTCATGGCTACACCTTC. This encodes CASSESRTGPHGYTF.

The chain is built from TRBV7-2 and TRBJ1-6; 8 nucleotides align to TRBD1. Germline-derived CDR1 and CDR2 are SGHTA and FQGNSA. V was pared by 5 bases and J by 4 bases, with 10 bases of the junction left unmatched. The CDR3 is 17 amino acids. As DNA, the CDR3 is TGTGCCAGCAGCCTCAGGGGGCGAAACGAGTATAATTCACCCCTCCACTTT. It translates to CASSLRGRNEYNSPLHF.

This clone was seen more than once but under ten times. This chain joins TRBV29-1 and TRBJ2-3, with 9 positions matching TRBD2. The CDR3 has 15 amino acids. Looked up from germline, CDR1 is SQVTM and CDR2 is ANQGSEA. After removal of 4 bases from V and 2 bases from J, the junction contained 7 bases not matched to a gene. Here the CDR3 DNA reads TGCAGCGTTGCTGGGTCTAGCGGGGCCACAGATACGCAGTATTTT. It codes for CSVAGSSGATDTQYF.

The chain is built from TRBV15 and TRBJ2-7; either TRBD1 or TRBD2 may fit D (6 bases each). Looked up from germline, CDR1 is LNHNV and CDR2 is YYDKDF (reference sequence). The CDR3 extends over 15 amino acids. Trimming removed 0 bases at V and 2 bases at J, with 11 bases between. The CDR3 DNA is TGTGCCACCAGCAGAGATAAAGGGGGGACCTACGAGCAGTACTTC. It is translated as CATSRDKGGTYEQYF.

This clone was counted once. The CDR3 DNA sequence: TGTGCCAGCAGTTTAAAGGCAGACTACGAGCAGTACTTC. Translating it yields CASSLKADYEQYF. This chain uses TRBV27 with TRBJ2-7; D remains ambiguous. V lost 2 bases and J 3 bases, leaving 8 bases between the germline ends. This CDR3 contains 13 residues. Germline CDR1 and CDR2: MNHEY and SMNVEV (reference sequence).

The rearrangement joins TRBV4-1 to TRBJ2-5; perhaps TRBD2 as D (5 bases). CDR1 and CDR2 from the germline V gene are MGHRA and YSYEKL. This CDR3 is built from 14 residues. The germline V and J ends were trimmed by 0 bases and 5 bases, with 10 bases remaining between them. The CDR3 here is CASSQDRWRETQYF. CDR3 nucleotides: TGCGCCAGCAGCCAAGATCGGTGGAGGGAGACCCAGTACTTC.

The chain carries TRBV13 and TRBJ2-5; D unclear. Germline V gene data show CDR1 as PRHDT and CDR2 as FYEKMQ (reference sequence). The ends were cut back, 2 bases at V and 5 bases at J, with 9 bases in the middle. CDR3 length: 13 residues. The CDR3 loop reads CASSLIVGETQYF. The CDR3 nucleotides read TGTGCCAGCAGCTTAATTGTCGGGGAGACCCAGTACTTC.

The chain couples TRBV2 to TRBJ1-1; TRBD1 aligns across 9 bases. The CDR3 contains 14 residues. Germline V gene lookup returns CDR1 SNHLY and CDR2 FYNNEI. V was clipped by 6 bases and J by 6 bases; unmatched bases: 8. The DNA for the CDR3 is TGTGCCAGCAGGGGACAGGGTATAGGAGCTGAAGCTTTCTTT. Translating it yields CASRGQGIGAEAFF.

This clone was observed a single time. The chain couples TRBV5-6 to TRBJ2-7, with D perhaps being TRBD1 or TRBD2 (5 bases each). The CDR3 runs to 14 residues. Per the germline V gene, CDR1 is SGHDT and CDR2 is YYEEEE. The ends were cut back, 6 bases at V and 5 bases at J, with 18 bases in the middle. The CDR3 here is CASNRGSGRHEQYF. The CDR3 DNA reads as TGTGCCAGCAACCGGGGCAGCGGACGGCACGAGCAGTACTTC.

The table lists this clone with a count of one. The chain links TRBV11-2 to TRBJ2-1, with TRBD2 matching over 10 bases. Germline CDR1 is SGHAT and CDR2 is FQNNGV. V lost 7 bases and J lost 8; bases outside the gene matches: 5. The CDR3 has 13 residues. The CDR3: CASIVAGGHEQFF. CDR3 in DNA: TGTGCCAGCATCGTAGCGGGGGGTCATGAGCAGTTCTTC.

This chain joins TRBV6-5 and TRBJ2-2; perhaps TRBD2 as D (6 bases). Germline V gene sequence: CDR1 MNHEY, CDR2 SVGAGI. V dropped 4 bases and J dropped 6 bases, with 12 bases sitting between them. The CDR3 totals 14 residues. The CDR3 DNA is TGTGCCAGCAGTTCTGGACTAACCCCCGGGGAGCTGTTTTTT. Protein sequence: CASSSGLTPGELFF.

The chain uses TRBV30 and TRBJ1-2; D is uncertain. CDR1 and CDR2 (germline): GTSNPN, SVGIG (reference sequence). This CDR3 is 17 amino acids long. V was trimmed by 4 bases and J by 0 bases, leaving 21 bases between them. CDR3 DNA sequence: TGTGCCTGGACCCCATCGTCGGGCCGCAGGTCTAACTATGGCTACACCTTC. The encoded protein is CAWTPSSGRRSNYGYTF.

This clone was observed a handful of times. The chain links TRBV28 to TRBJ1-2; a possible D gene is TRBD1 (5 bases). Germline loops: CDR1 MDHEN, CDR2 SYDVKM. This CDR3 is 13 amino acids long. The ends were cut back, 5 bases at V and 4 bases at J, with 11 bases in the middle. CDR3 coding DNA: TGTGCCAGCAGTGTCGGGGCACCCTATGGCTACACCTTC. It yields the protein CASSVGAPYGYTF.

The chain employs TRBV19 and TRBJ1-2; D remains unclear. This CDR3 region has 16 residues. Germline V CDR1 and CDR2: LNHDA, SQIVND (reference sequence). The V end was cut by 8 bases, the J end by 4 bases, with 23 bases between. In DNA, the CDR3 is TGTGCCAGTTCCGTCCCCTTGGACGCGGCGGGCTATGGCTACACCTTC. It codes for CASSVPLDAAGYGYTF. Variable domain in full (rest from reference TRBV19 and TRBJ1-2): DGGITQSPKYLFRKEGQNVTLSCEQNLNHDAMYWYRQDPGQGLRLIYYSQIVNDFQKGDIAEGYSVSREKKESFPLTVTSAQKNPTAFYLCASSVPLDAAGYGYTFGSGTRLTVV.

In its sample, this clone was seen once. Other DNA sequences within the sample encode an identical CDR3. This sequence joins TRBV7-2 and TRBJ1-2, with D unresolved. The CDR3 is made up of 13 amino acids. The V end was cut by 3 bases, the J end by 2 bases, with 7 bases between. Germline CDR1 and CDR2: SGHTA and FQGNSA. The CDR3 protein is CASSLRQNYGYTF. CDR3 coding DNA: TGTGCCAGCAGCTTGCGGCAAAACTATGGCTACACCTTC.

As for this clone: A far larger clone lies a single base away; this is likely a read error. This rearrangement joins TRBV6-1 to TRBJ2-5; 11 bases fit TRBD1. The CDR3 loop spans 15 amino acids. The germline CDR1 and CDR2 sequences are MNHNS and SASEGT. V gave up 6 bases and J gave up 5 bases; unmatched junction bases: 8. CDR3 nucleotides: TGTGCCAGCAGCCTCAGGACAGGGGGCCGGGAGACCCAGTACTTC. Translation: CASSLRTGGRETQYF.

This clone has only one observation. The chain carries TRBV21-1 and TRBJ2-2; TRBD1 is taken as the D call from the table, unchecked against the DNA. TRBV21-1 is shown as a pseudogene. The CDR3 is 15 residues long. CDR3: CASSKAQEDTGELFF. The CDR3 nucleotides read TGTGCCAGCAGCAAAGCTCAGGAAGACACCGGGGAGCTGTTTTTT.

The chain couples TRBV7-6 to TRBJ2-7; the match to TRBD1 covers 9 bases. The germline V gene encodes CDR1 SGHVS and CDR2 FNYEAQ. The V and J ends lost 7 bases and 6 bases, in that order; junction bases with no gene match: 4. The CDR3 is 12 amino acids. CDR3 loop: CASTTGGFEQYF. CDR3 in DNA: TGTGCCAGCACCACAGGGGGCTTCGAGCAGTACTTC.